This TCR beta chain was found in a study of cytomegalovirus exposure and HLA in healthy donors. Looking at the study overall: Of around 400 genotyped donors, roughly 76% grouped in the Caucasian-associated ancestry cluster.

Primers included in the PCR were 60 Vbeta and 13 Jbeta primers. Only in-frame clones appear in the TCRdb table, and some are missing; sequencing was by immunoSEQ multiplex PCR. The sample holds about 50,000 clones; around three quarters are singletons and the top ten take about 7.8%. Comments on this clone: Antigen unknown.

Trimming pared 3 bases from V and 1 base from J, leaving 7 bases between. Germline values: CDR1 MNHNS, CDR2 SASEGT. CDR3 size: 14 residues. Study-level results: TCR beta V- and J-gene trimming was later associated with a missense DCLRE1C variant. Earlier results showed most TCR beta V segments being productive about 87% or about 30% of the time.

This receptor was taken from a man aged 25-45 years in good health and CMV-seropositive. Sequencing used PBMCs. The chain links TRBV6-1 to TRBJ1-5; a weak D match, TRBD1 (5 bases). CDR3 DNA sequence: TGTGCCAGCAGTGAGGGGCTCAGCAATCAGCCCCAGCATTTT. Amino acid sequence: CASSEGLSNQPQHF.